The sequence of this T cell receptor beta chain was determined in a study of shared clonotypes between healthy human individuals. The germline V gene encodes CDR1 LNHDA and CDR2 SQIVND (reference sequence). With V trimmed by 6 bases and J by 7 bases, 3 bases remained unmatched. There are 13 residues in the CDR3. Produced via immunoSEQ multiplex PCR; TCRdb's table is partial and in-frame only. The sample records approximately 2.5 million clones, approximately 93% being singletons. The receptor's source is a man between 18 and 35 years old in good health. Some clones in this sample may be carry-over from other donors' samples. This chain joins TRBV19 and TRBJ1-4; TRBD1 matches 9 bases. Source material: naive CD4+ T cells from PBMCs. Subset here: CD45RA+ positively selected. The CDR3 region has the DNA TGTGCCAGTAGATTACAGGGGGCTGAAAAACTGTTTTTT. Amino acids: CASRLQGAEKLFF.